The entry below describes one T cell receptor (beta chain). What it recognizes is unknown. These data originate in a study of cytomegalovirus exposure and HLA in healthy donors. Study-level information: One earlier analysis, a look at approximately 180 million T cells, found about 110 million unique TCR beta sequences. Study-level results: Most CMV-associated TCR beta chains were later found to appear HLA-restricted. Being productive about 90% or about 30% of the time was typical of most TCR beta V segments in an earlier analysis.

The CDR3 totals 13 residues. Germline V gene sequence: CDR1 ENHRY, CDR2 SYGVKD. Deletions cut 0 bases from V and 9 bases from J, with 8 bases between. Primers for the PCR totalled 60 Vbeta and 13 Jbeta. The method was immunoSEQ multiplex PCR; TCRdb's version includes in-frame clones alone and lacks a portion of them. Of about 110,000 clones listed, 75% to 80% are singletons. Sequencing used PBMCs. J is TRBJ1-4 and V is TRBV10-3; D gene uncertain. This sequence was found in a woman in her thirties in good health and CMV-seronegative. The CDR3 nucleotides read TGTGCCATCAGTGAGTCCTGGGAGCAAAAACTGTTTTTT. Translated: CAISESWEQKLFF.